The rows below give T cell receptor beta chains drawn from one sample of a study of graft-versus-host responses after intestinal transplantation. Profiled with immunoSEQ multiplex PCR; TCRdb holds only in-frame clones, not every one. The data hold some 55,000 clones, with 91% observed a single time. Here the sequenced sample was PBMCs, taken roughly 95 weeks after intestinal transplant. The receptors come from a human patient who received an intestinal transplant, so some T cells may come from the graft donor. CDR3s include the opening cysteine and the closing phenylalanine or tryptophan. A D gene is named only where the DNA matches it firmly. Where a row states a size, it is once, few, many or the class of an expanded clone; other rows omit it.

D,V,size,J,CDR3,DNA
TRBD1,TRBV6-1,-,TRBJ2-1,CASSVGGLRNEQFF,TGTGCCAGCAGTGTAGGGGGCCTGAGAAATGAGCAGTTCTTC
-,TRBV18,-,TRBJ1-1,CASSPQENTEAFF,TGTGCCAGCTCACCCCAGGAGAACACTGAAGCTTTCTTT
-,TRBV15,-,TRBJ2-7,CATSRDRTSYEQYF,TGTGCCACCAGCAGAGATAGGACAAGCTACGAGCAGTACTTC
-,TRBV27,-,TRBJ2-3,CASSFLHGSTDTQYF,TGTGCCAGCAGTTTTCTTCACGGTTCCACAGATACGCAGTATTTT
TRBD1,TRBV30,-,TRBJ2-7,CAWRRTGAGEQYF,TGTGCCTGGAGGAGGACAGGGGCGGGTGAGCAGTACTTC
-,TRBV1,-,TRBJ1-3,CTSSQDDSRLKSSGNTIYF,TGCACCAGCAGCCAAGATGACTCCAGACTCAAAAGCTCTGGAAACACCATATATTTT
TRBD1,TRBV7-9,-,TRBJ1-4,CASSLEGQGNEKLFF,TGTGCCAGCAGCTTAGAGGGACAGGGTAATGAAAAACTGTTTTTT
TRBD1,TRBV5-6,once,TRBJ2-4,CASSRDRVVAKNIQYF,TGTGCCAGCAGCCGGGACAGGGTGGTGGCCAAAAACATTCAGTACTTC
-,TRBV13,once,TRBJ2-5,CASSLRRETQYF,TGTGCCAGCAGCTTAAGGCGGGAGACCCAGTACTTC
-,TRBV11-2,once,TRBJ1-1,CASSMLHGLNTEAFF,TGTGCCAGCAGCATGCTTCACGGGCTAAACACTGAAGCTTTCTTT
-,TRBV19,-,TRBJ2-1,CASSLYNEQFF,TGTGCCAGTAGTCTTTACAATGAGCAGTTCTTC
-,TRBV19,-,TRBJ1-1,CASRVARGLNTEAFF,TGTGCCAGTAGGGTAGCGCGGGGACTTAACACTGAAGCTTTCTTT
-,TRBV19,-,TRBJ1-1,CASSIFGQNTEAFF,TGTGCCAGTAGTATTTTTGGACAGAACACTGAAGCTTTCTTT